The 31 T cell receptor beta chains below all came from one sample that was sequenced in a study of shared clonotypes between healthy human individuals. The repertoire was sequenced with immunoSEQ multiplex PCR; TCRdb's copy has only in-frame clones and lacks some. The sample consists of some 2.1 million clones, 95% of them appearing once. The sequencing sample was made of naive CD4+ T cells sorted from blood. Indicated subset: CD45RA+ positively selected. The receptors derive from a man aged 18 to 30 in good health.

J is TRBJ2-5 and V is TRBV5-6; 7 nucleotides align to TRBD1. The CDR3 spans 16 residues. The junction had 14 bases not matched to a gene; V was cut back by 4 bases and J by 5 bases. Germline V gene sequence: CDR1 SGHDT, CDR2 YYEEEE. In nucleotides, the CDR3 is TGTGCCAGCAGCCACAGTCCCGGGACAGTTGGGGAGACCCAGTACTTC. Encoded protein: CASSHSPGTVGETQYF.

Concerning this clone itself: In the same sample, other DNA sequences code for this CDR3. This CDR3 is CASSLGSGETQYF. CDR3 bases: TGCGCCAGCAGCTTGGGGTCCGGAGAGACCCAGTACTTC. The genes are TRBV5-1 and TRBJ2-5; D not resolved. V dropped 0 bases and J dropped 4 bases, with 7 bases sitting between them. The V gene's germline CDR1 is SGHRS and CDR2 YFSETQ. CDR3 length: 13 residues. Based on the CDR3 plus reference TRBV5-1 and TRBJ2-5, the full variable domain is KAGVTQTPRYLIKTRGQQVTLSCSPISGHRSVSWYQQTPGQGLQFLFEYFSETQRNKGNFPGRFSGRQFSNSRSEMNVSTLELGDSALYLCASSLGSGETQYFGPGTRLLVL.

This chain links TRBV30 with TRBJ2-5, with 7 bases matching TRBD1. With V trimmed by 5 bases and J by 5 bases, 5 bases remained unmatched. The CDR3 runs 12 residues. Per the germline V gene, CDR1 is GTSNPN and CDR2 is SVGIG (reference sequence). CDR3 loop: CAWGQARETQYF. The CDR3 DNA sequence: TGTGCCTGGGGACAGGCCAGGGAGACCCAGTACTTC.

Of note for this clone: The sample contains more than one DNA sequence encoding this CDR3. This chain links TRBV10-3 with TRBJ2-7; 7 bases line up with TRBD2. Trimming cost V 4 bases and J 0 bases; bases outside gene matches: 3. CDR3 size: 14 residues. Germline V lookup: CDR1 ENHRY, CDR2 SYGVKD. CDR3 bases: TGTGCCATCAGTGGAGGGGAGGGCTCCTACGAGCAGTACTTC. It specifies CAISGGEGSYEQYF.

J is TRBJ2-2 and V is TRBV4-1; D remains ambiguous. Germline CDR1 and CDR2: MGHRA and YSYEKL. The CDR3 extends over 15 amino acids. Trimming took off 0 bases at V and 0 bases at J, with 5 bases between the two ends. Written as DNA, the CDR3 is TGCGCCAGCAGCCAAGAAAGGGCGAACACCGGGGAGCTGTTTTTT. Protein product: CASSQERANTGELFF.

This chain connects TRBV6-5 to TRBJ2-1; D is uncertain. The CDR3 length is 13 residues. V shed 5 bases and J shed 6 bases, with 11 bases lying between them. Looked up from germline, CDR1 is MNHEY and CDR2 is SVGAGI. In DNA form, the CDR3 reads TGTGCCAGCAGTCGACGGGCCAGCAATGAGCAGTTCTTC. Protein product: CASSRRASNEQFF.

A note on this clone: The same CDR3 also results from other DNA sequences found in this sample. The chain uses TRBV7-2 and TRBJ1-6, with D possibly matching TRBD1 (5 bases). V lost 5 bases to trimming and J lost 7 bases, with 9 bases between them. The germline gives CDR1 SGHTA, CDR2 FQGNSA. CDR3 length equals 13 residues. In nucleotides, the CDR3 is TGTGCCAGCAGCCCGGGACCCAATTCACCCCTCCACTTT. The encoded protein is CASSPGPNSPLHF.

This clone was recorded only once. The chain is built from TRBV7-2 and TRBJ2-6; D unclear. The CDR3 is made up of 16 amino acids. Trimming took 3 bases from V and 0 from J, leaving 9 bases between them. Germline CDR1 and CDR2: SGHTA and FQGNSA. The CDR3 region is CASSLSGFSGANVLTF. As DNA, the CDR3 is TGTGCCAGCAGCTTGAGTGGGTTCTCTGGGGCCAACGTCCTGACTTTC.

J is TRBJ2-1 and V is TRBV2, with TRBD2 identical over 10 bases. The CDR3 runs to 17 residues. V lost 3 bases and J lost 3; bases outside the gene matches: 8. Germline assignment: CDR1 SNHLY and CDR2 FYNNEI. CDR3 sequence: CASSEVLAGVGYNEQFF. The CDR3 DNA is TGTGCCAGCAGTGAGGTTCTAGCGGGAGTGGGCTACAATGAGCAGTTCTTC.

The chain links TRBV29-1 to TRBJ1-3; D is unresolved. The CDR3 totals 13 residues. Per germline, CDR1 SQVTM and CDR2 ANQGSEA. The V end was cut by 4 bases, the J end by 2 bases, with 9 bases between. The CDR3 nucleotides are TGCAGCGTTGTAACAGCACCTGGAAACACCATATATTTT. This translates into CSVVTAPGNTIYF. Filled out from reference TRBV29-1 and TRBJ1-3, the complete variable domain reads SAVISQKPSRDICQRGTSLTIQCQVDSQVTMMFWYRQQPGQSLTLIATANQGSEATYESGFVIDKFPISRPNLTFSTLTVSNMSPEDSSIYLCSVVTAPGNTIYFGEGSWLTVV.

This rearrangement joins TRBV19 to TRBJ1-1, with 7 bases fitting TRBD1. The CDR3 extends over 14 amino acids. The V gene's germline CDR1 is LNHDA and CDR2 SQIVND (reference sequence). V dropped 5 bases and J dropped 4; count of bases not matched to a gene: 7. For the CDR3, the DNA is TGTGCCAGTAGTTTCCAGGGGGGGATCACTGAAGCTTTCTTT. Translated: CASSFQGGITEAFF.

The chain carries TRBV7-2 and TRBJ2-1; D might be TRBD2 (6 bases). The CDR3 totals 19 residues. V was trimmed by 5 bases and J by 1 base, leaving 24 bases between them. CDR1 is SGHTA and CDR2 is FQGNSA in the germline V gene. CDR3 bases: TGTGCCAGCAGCCGTCCCCGAGGAGGGCGAATTGGATCCTACAATGAGCAGTTCTTC. It specifies CASSRPRGGRIGSYNEQFF.

This chain uses TRBV2 with TRBJ2-2; maybe TRBD1 (6 bases). The germline V gene has CDR1 SNHLY and CDR2 FYNNEI. V shed 6 bases and J shed 0 bases, with 8 bases lying between them. The CDR3 spans 14 residues. The CDR3 DNA reads TGTGCCAGCAGGACAGGTCCGAACACCGGGGAGCTGTTTTTT. It is translated as CASRTGPNTGELFF.

This clone was found once. V usage is TRBV7-9 and J usage is TRBJ1-2; 8 bases align to TRBD1. The CDR3 has 14 residues. The J segment lost 7 bases and the V segment lost 5 bases, leaving 9 bases of the junction unmatched. Germline CDR1 and CDR2: SEHNR and FQNEAQ (reference sequence). Here the CDR3 DNA reads TGTGCCAGCAGCGGGGACAGGTTTTCGGGTGGCTACACCTTC. It translates to CASSGDRFSGGYTF.

Regarding this clone: This may stem from a read error, because a much larger clone lies one nucleotide away. Other DNA sequences in this specimen translate into the identical CDR3. CDR3 region: CASSASGGTYEQYF. The CDR3 DNA follows: TGTGCCAGCAGCGCTAGCGGGGGAACCTACGAGCAGTACTTC. The V and J genes are TRBV6-5 and TRBJ2-7, with 10 bases lining up with TRBD2. CDR1 and CDR2 from the germline V gene are MNHEY and SVGAGI. V dropped 6 bases and J dropped 2; count of bases not matched to a gene: 4. This CDR3 spans 14 amino acids.

The gene calls are TRBV10-2 and TRBJ2-7, with D perhaps matching TRBD2 (5 bases). From germline, CDR1 is WSHSY and CDR2 SAAADI. V lost 0 bases, J lost 0 bases, and 9 bases lay in between. This CDR3 spans 15 amino acids. The CDR3 spells CASSESGSLSYEQYF. The CDR3 DNA reads as TGCGCCAGCAGTGAGTCGGGGAGCCTCTCCTACGAGCAGTACTTC.

The chain joins TRBV19 to TRBJ1-1; D uncertain. V lost 3 bases and J 11 bases, leaving 13 bases between the germline ends. The CDR3 has 12 residues. CDR1 and CDR2 (germline): LNHDA, SQIVND (reference sequence). CDR3 bases: TGTGCCAGTAGTATCTTCCCCTCTCCGGCTTTCTTT. Protein: CASSIFPSPAFF.

The CDR3 is CASSFSGGTGANVLTF. CDR3 coding DNA: TGTGCCAGCAGTTTTTCCGGGGGTACTGGGGCCAACGTCCTGACTTTC. The chain has TRBV6-6 and TRBJ2-6; a weak D match, TRBD2 (6 bases). CDR1 MNHNY and CDR2 SVGAGI come from the germline V gene (reference sequence). V shed 4 bases and J shed 2 bases, with 12 bases lying between them. There are 16 residues in the CDR3.

This chain uses TRBV28 with TRBJ1-2; TRBD1 aligns across 7 bases. CDR3 length: 14 residues. V shed 6 bases and J 6 bases; nucleotides not matched to a gene: 10. CDR1 MDHEN and CDR2 SYDVKM come from the germline V gene. CDR3 amino acids: CASSPRQGKHGYTF. The CDR3 coding sequence is TGTGCCAGCAGCCCCCGACAGGGAAAGCATGGCTACACCTTC.

The rearrangement joins TRBV28 to TRBJ2-7; 8 bases line up with TRBD1. Germline V lookup: CDR1 MDHEN, CDR2 SYDVKM. The CDR3 sequence is 15 residues long. With 3 bases clipped from V and 4 bases from J, the junction kept 8 bases outside the gene matches. This chain's CDR3 is CASSFPGQGGYEQYF. The CDR3 DNA reads as TGTGCCAGCAGTTTCCCCGGACAGGGTGGGTACGAGCAGTACTTC.

The table lists this clone with a few counts. The chain recombines TRBV19 with TRBJ1-5, with D uncertain. The length of the CDR3 is 15 residues. V lost 1 base to trimming and J lost 2 bases, with 9 bases between them. The V gene's germline CDR1 is LNHDA and CDR2 SQIVND (reference sequence). The CDR3: CASSIGATGNQPQHF. The CDR3, as DNA: TGTGCCAGTAGTATAGGCGCTACGGGCAATCAGCCCCAGCATTTT.

The rearrangement joins TRBV7-9 to TRBJ2-3, with TRBD2 identical over 7 bases. CDR1 is SEHNR and CDR2 is FQNEAQ in the germline V gene (reference sequence). V lost 7 bases and J lost 5; bases outside the gene matches: 6. The CDR3 spans 13 residues. The CDR3 region has the DNA TGTGCCAGCACCCCCGGGGGGAAAGATACGCAGTATTTT. Translation gives CASTPGGKDTQYF.

This rearrangement joins TRBV4-3 to TRBJ2-1, with D tentatively TRBD2 (6 bases). From germline, CDR1 is LGHNA and CDR2 YSLEER. The V end lost 0 bases, the J end lost 4 bases, and 13 bases lay between the germline ends. The CDR3 sequence is 16 residues long. CDR3 sequence reads: CASSQDVGEVYNEQFF. The CDR3 DNA follows: TGCGCCAGCAGCCAAGATGTGGGGGAGGTATACAATGAGCAGTTCTTC.

This rearrangement joins TRBV28 to TRBJ1-1; TRBD1 agrees at 9 bases. This CDR3 region has 15 residues. Germline CDR1 is MDHEN and CDR2 is SYDVKM. The trim removed 6 bases at V and 0 bases at J, leaving 5 bases unmatched. CDR3 nucleotide sequence: TGTGCCAGCAGCTGGGGACAGGGTATGAACACTGAAGCTTTCTTT. It translates to CASSWGQGMNTEAFF.

The chain is built from TRBV7-9 and TRBJ1-4; D uncertain. The CDR3 contains 15 residues. Trimming pared 0 bases from V and 5 bases from J, leaving 10 bases between. Per the germline V gene, CDR1 is SEHNR and CDR2 is FQNEAQ (reference sequence). The CDR3 sequence is CASSLARAGNEKLFF. The CDR3 nucleotides are TGTGCCAGCAGCTTAGCGAGGGCAGGAAATGAAAAACTGTTTTTT.

The V gene is TRBV11-2, the J gene TRBJ2-5, with 8 bases that match TRBD1. This CDR3 comprises 13 residues. V trimming: 1 base; J trimming: 7 bases; junction bases outside the gene matches: 2. Germline V gene data show CDR1 as SGHAT and CDR2 as FQNNGV. For the CDR3, the DNA is TGTGCCAGCAGCTTAGTACAGGGGGGGACCCAGTACTTC. Translated, it gives CASSLVQGGTQYF.

This clone came up once. The J gene is TRBJ2-7, the V gene TRBV27, with D unresolved. CDR3 size: 15 residues. CDR1 and CDR2 (germline): MNHEY, SMNVEV (reference sequence). V was shortened by 5 bases and J by 4 bases, with 18 bases between the two germline ends. CDR3 sequence: CASSLYPGEFYEQYF. The CDR3 nucleotides read TGTGCCAGCAGTCTCTACCCTGGGGAATTTTACGAGCAGTACTTC.

The chain is built from TRBV15 and TRBJ2-7, with D maybe TRBD2 (5 bases). Germline CDR1 LNHNV, CDR2 YYDKDF (reference sequence). The germline V and J ends were trimmed by 0 bases and 3 bases, with 12 bases remaining between them. This CDR3 region has 15 residues. The CDR3 reads CATSRDFRGDYEQYF. The CDR3 DNA is TGTGCCACCAGCAGAGATTTTCGGGGAGACTACGAGCAGTACTTC.

This clone was seen only a few times. V usage is TRBV10-1 and J usage is TRBJ1-6, with D tentatively TRBD1 (5 bases). Germline CDR1 WNHNN, CDR2 SYGVQD (reference sequence). Trimming took off 4 bases at V and 10 bases at J, with 11 bases between the two ends. The CDR3 extends over 13 amino acids. CDR3 sequence (DNA): TGCGCCAGCAGTGTTGTTCGGGGCTCACCCCTCCACTTT. This gives the protein CASSVVRGSPLHF.

The chain has TRBV18 and TRBJ1-1, with unresolved D. The CDR3 runs 15 residues. Trimming took off 3 bases at V and 1 base at J, with 12 bases between the two ends. The germline gives CDR1 KGHSH, CDR2 LQKENI. The CDR3 loop is CASSPGRGGNTEAFF. CDR3 nucleotides: TGTGCCAGCTCACCGGGCCGCGGAGGGAACACTGAAGCTTTCTTT.

V is TRBV5-5 and J is TRBJ2-3; D may match TRBD1 or TRBD2 (5 bases each). Deletions cut 3 bases from V and 7 bases from J, with 15 bases between. The germline CDR1 and CDR2 sequences are SGHKS and YYEKEE (reference sequence). There are 14 residues in the CDR3. The CDR3 sequence is CASSSGTGPNTQYF. DNA for the CDR3: TGTGCCAGCAGCTCGGGGACGGGACCCAATACGCAGTATTTT.